This entry is about one T cell receptor (beta chain). This CDR3 is 16 amino acids long. The germline gives CDR1 SGHDN, CDR2 FVKESK. V shed 0 bases, J shed 5 bases, and the junction held 10 bases outside the gene matches. In the original processing: Reference gene primer amplification gave estimated nucleated cell counts. Produced via immunoSEQ multiplex PCR; TCRdb's table is partial and in-frame only. Clone size and V and J calls were adopted from that table, with D and trimming inferred from the DNA. The sample has about 250,000 clones, approximately 80% seen once. This record comes from a study of blood T cell repertoires in COVID-19. Overall study: Material from acute and convalescent COVID-19 was sourced from the United States, Italy and Spain.

This chain links TRBV14 with TRBJ2-7; 7 nucleotides agree with TRBD1. The sequence derives from a man aged 35 to 55 with acute or convalescent COVID-19. The sequenced sample was peripheral blood. The DNA of the CDR3 is TGTGCCAGCAGCCAAGATGCAACAGGGGTCTACGACGAGCAGTACTTC. Translation: CASSQDATGVYDEQYF.